A selection of T cell receptor beta chains follows, all from one sample in a study of cytomegalovirus exposure and HLA in healthy donors. The assay was immunoSEQ multiplex PCR, and TCRdb's table has in-frame clones only and misses some. This listing includes about 130,000 clones. Material: PBMCs. Receptor source: a man between 25 and 39 years old in good health and CMV-seronegative. Both conserved end residues are part of each CDR3. Fields, in order: CDR3 DNA, CDR3 protein, V gene, J gene, D gene. The D gene is left open where the match is weak.

TGCAGCGTTTTATGGGAGAGTTCCTACAATGAGCAGTTCTTC	CSVLWESSYNEQFF	TRBV29-1	TRBJ2-1	.
TGCGCCAGCAGCTTGGTTGCGGCGGGCTCTTCCTACAATGAGCAGTTCTTC	CASSLVAAGSSYNEQFF	TRBV5-1	TRBJ2-1	.
TGTGCCAGCAGTTACCCACAGGGGGCCGACTATGGCTACACCTTC	CASSYPQGADYGYTF	TRBV2	TRBJ1-2	TRBD1
TGTGCCAGTAGTATAACGGGGACAGGGGATCAGCCCCAGCATTTT	CASSITGTGDQPQHF	TRBV19	TRBJ1-5	TRBD1
TGTGCCAGCAGTTTAAGGGGCAGGGGAAGTTTAGCCGGGGAGCTGTTTTTT	CASSLRGRGSLAGELFF	TRBV27	TRBJ2-2	.
TGTGCCTCAGAGCACCTAGCGGGAGCATCCATTCAGTACTTC	CASEHLAGASIQYF	TRBV30	TRBJ2-4	TRBD2
TGCGCCAGCAGCCAAGATAGGGACACAGGGGTTGGCTCAGATACGCAGTATTTT	CASSQDRDTGVGSDTQYF	TRBV4-3	TRBJ2-3	TRBD1
TGTGCCACCAGCAGATCCCGGTACGAGCAGTACTTC	CATSRSRYEQYF	TRBV15	TRBJ2-7	.
TGCAGCGTTAGGGTTTTATGGGGACAGGGGGGGACTACCACCTACGAGCAGTACTTC	CSVRVLWGQGGTTTYEQYF	TRBV29-1	TRBJ2-7	TRBD1
TGTGCCAGCAGCCCAGCGGGAGCCCTCAATGAGCAGTTCTTC	CASSPAGALNEQFF	TRBV7-2	TRBJ2-1	TRBD2
TGTGCCAGCAGCTACAGGGCGAACACTGAAGCTTTCTTT	CASSYRANTEAFF	TRBV7-7	TRBJ1-1	.
TGTGCCATCAGTGAGTCAGTAGGGGGCGGAGGAAGGATGGACATTCAGTACTTC	CAISESVGGGGRMDIQYF	TRBV10-3	TRBJ2-4	TRBD1
TGTGCCAGCATCCCCGAAAGGGGGCGGGAGACCCAGTACTTC	CASIPERGRETQYF	TRBV6-1	TRBJ2-5	TRBD1
TGTGCCTGGAGTCCCAAGAGGGGGGGACAGGGTAATCAGCCCCAGCATTTT	CAWSPKRGGQGNQPQHF	TRBV30	TRBJ1-5	TRBD1
TGTGCCAGCAGCTTGTCAGGTCTGGGCCCCCATAGCAATCAGCCCCAGCATTTT	CASSLSGLGPHSNQPQHF	TRBV5-4	TRBJ1-5	.
TGTGCCAGCAGCTTAAATGACAGGGGCTACACCTTC	CASSLNDRGYTF	TRBV7-9	TRBJ1-2	.
TGTGCCAGCAGCTTAATTCGGGGATGGGAAAAACTGTTTTTT	CASSLIRGWEKLFF	TRBV7-8	TRBJ1-4	.
TGTGCCAGCAGTGAAACAGAGTATCGAGAAGCTTTCTTT	CASSETEYREAFF	TRBV25-1	TRBJ1-1	.